Listed here is a single T cell receptor beta chain. Its target antigen remains unknown. Per-base quality was not reported, and no clone a single base away is much larger than it. These data are taken from a study of shared clonotypes between healthy human individuals (dated by TCRdb to 2019 to 2021). For the wider study: The cohort included a few men and a couple of women between 18 and 49 years of age. For each donor, CD4 naive and CD4 memory were each given three plates, CD8 naive was given two plates, and CD8 memory was given one plate. To estimate repertoire size and how much clonotypes are shared between individuals, the study performed deep sequencing of blood TCR repertoires from 4 to 6 healthy adults. Libraries were prepared and TCR repertoires were sequenced by different laboratories using diverse techniques, in order to increase sequencing depth and limit assay-specific biases. Each donor's leukapheresis produced roughly between roughly 0.9 and 9 billion PBMCs. General findings and caveats noted by the study authors: Compared with non-shared clonotypes, clonotypes shared by all four sorted-subset donors had higher generation probabilities. Rarefaction of sorted-subset datasets indicated incomplete sequencing despite the large sequencing depth. Pairwise subsampling indicated that sequencing depth was expected to affect the degree of clonotype sharing among donors. The genetic and exposure-history diversity represented was limited by the small number of donors. Sampling was restricted to blood, and TCR repertoires in tissues likely differ from the TCR repertoires found in blood. Across a few donors, roughly 5.4% of naive CD4, around 3.5% of naive CD8, around 2.5% of memory CD4, and 0.4% to 0.45% of memory CD8 clonotypes were shared. Estimated clonotype richness was generally larger for naive than for memory subsets.

Its CDR3 holds 16 amino acids, cysteine through phenylalanine. Only CDR3 DNA is held: 48 bases, read in frame from base 1. V is cut back by 3 bases and J by 2 bases, with 6 bases in the junction unmatched. As encoded in the germline V gene, CDR1 is MNHNS while CDR2 is SASEGT. Healthy HIV-negative adults with no recently reported acute infections or vaccinations were included as donors. All donors were Caucasian adults living in Nashville, Tennessee, USA. CD8 memory samples consisted of magnetically selected CD45RO+ cells combined with CCR7-negative CD45RA+ effector memory (TemRA) cells. After blood collection by leukapheresis, PBMCs were isolated using Ficoll-Histopaque density gradient centrifugation and then cryopreserved in the vapor phase of liquid nitrogen. Purity and quantity of every magnetically sorted T cell population were checked by analytical flow cytometry. Genomic DNA was isolated from each sorted fraction and quantified by UV absorbance on a Nanodrop 2000c.

TCR CDR3 regions were amplified from genomic DNA by multiplex PCR using the deep immunoSEQ assay. Extracted genomic DNA from each cell subset was spread evenly across all wells of several immunoSEQ 96-well plates, with each plate serving as a replicate. For sorted subsets, about 200 ng genomic DNA, equal to some 30,000 T cell genomes, was loaded into each replicate PCR. Purified libraries were measured with a Qubit 3.0 fluorometer, size-checked on a Bioanalyzer 2100, and measured again with the KAPA Library Quantification kit. Each immunoSEQ 96-well plate was sequenced on its own single-read 150-cycle Illumina NextSeq 550 flow cell. Per the original workflow: Because the immunoSEQ output held only junctional sequences and lacked quality scores, the filtering could not match the filtering applied to full-length reads. Sequences were annotated with PyIR, a Python wrapper for IgBLAST v1.9, and V/J genes and CDR3 were assigned using IMGT germline references. Reads with weak V/J assignments (E-value above 1e-6), missing CDR3, stop codons, out-of-frame junctions, or ambiguous translated residues were removed. V3J clonotypes were defined as sequences sharing the same inferred V gene, J gene, and CDR3 amino acid sequence. To compute the percentage overlap between repertoires, the number of shared unique clonotypes was divided by the size of the smaller repertoire. RTK rarefaction, the Chao1 estimator, and Recon v2.1 estimates of unobserved clonotypes were used to assess repertoire richness. Generation probabilities were computed with OLGA for all TCRbeta clonotypes obtained by the gDNA method from a few donors. Not all clones reach the TCRdb copy of this immuneACCESS table, which keeps in-frame sequences only. Checked studies attribute under half of the gap to unresolved V genes and leave the rest unexplained. V and J calls and clone size are as listed in that table; D and trimming were resolved from the DNA. The sample table holds about 380,000 clones, of which roughly 96% were seen once. The ten largest clones take up 0.25% to 0.35% of the sample.

Here the chain combines TRBV6-1 and TRBJ2-3, with TRBD2 identical over 9 junction bases. The TCR was taken from a young man in good health. The specimen was memory CD8+ T cells sorted from blood. What this sample's cell subset or site label stands for: CD45RO+ cells pooled with CCR7-negative TemRA cells. The DNA sequence is as follows: TGTGCCAGCAGTGAGCGGGAGGGCCGAGTCACAGATACGCAGTATTTT. This yields the protein CASSEREGRVTDTQYF.